A selection of T cell receptor beta chains follows, all from one sample in a study of cytomegalovirus exposure and HLA in healthy donors. The data were produced by immunoSEQ multiplex PCR, yet TCRdb's version contains in-frame clones alone and is incomplete. The table shows about 88,000 clones, with 75% to 90% occurring only once. The specimen sequenced was PBMCs. The receptors originated from a man in his late teens or twenties in good health and CMV-seronegative. Each CDR3 is given with its conserved first and last residue. The D gene is left open where the match is weak. A clone size is listed for some rows: how often the clone was seen (once, few, many), or a class if it is expanded.

CDR3	DNA	size	J	D	V
CASSLLAGVETQYF	TGTGCCAGCAGCTTACTAGCGGGAGTTGAGACCCAGTACTTC	NA	TRBJ2-5	TRBD2	TRBV7-9
CAISRDTYGYTF	TGTGCCATCAGTCGGGACACCTATGGCTACACCTTC	NA	TRBJ1-2	NA	TRBV10-3
CASSYSSTGSYEQYF	TGTGCCAGCAGTTACTCTTCGACAGGCTCCTACGAGCAGTACTTC	once	TRBJ2-7	NA	TRBV6-5
CASSREDYGYTF	TGTGCCAGTAGCAGGGAGGACTATGGCTACACCTTC	once	TRBJ1-2	NA	TRBV19
CASSPTGSILFF	TGTGCCAGCTCACCGACAGGGTCAATACTGTTCTTC	NA	TRBJ2-1	TRBD1	TRBV18
CATSIEQGPPYEQYF	TGTGCCACCAGCATTGAACAGGGGCCCCCCTACGAGCAGTACTTC	NA	TRBJ2-7	TRBD1	TRBV15
CASSLEGTGYEQYF	TGCGCCAGCAGCTTGGAAGGGACAGGCTACGAGCAGTACTTC	NA	TRBJ2-7	TRBD1	TRBV5-1
CASSYTRDRSEAFF	TGTGCCAGCAGTTATACGCGGGACAGATCTGAAGCTTTCTTT	few	TRBJ1-1	TRBD1	TRBV6-1
CSGRQGFDTQYF	TGCAGCGGGCGGCAGGGTTTTGATACGCAGTATTTT	NA	TRBJ2-3	NA	TRBV29-1
CASSTTGYSADTQYF	TGTGCCAGCAGCACAACAGGGTACAGTGCCGATACGCAGTATTTT	NA	TRBJ2-3	NA	TRBV7-6
CASSIAGLAASTDTQYF	TGTGCCAGCAGCATCGCGGGACTAGCGGCTAGCACAGATACGCAGTATTTT	NA	TRBJ2-3	TRBD2	TRBV5-4
CASNPGGAEGIYSGNTIYF	TGTGCCAGCAACCCAGGGGGCGCGGAAGGAATATACTCTGGAAACACCATATATTTT	NA	TRBJ1-3	TRBD1	TRBV28
CASSEEGLLNQPQHF	TGTGCCAGCAGTGAAGAGGGGCTCCTCAATCAGCCCCAGCATTTT	NA	TRBJ1-5	NA	TRBV2
CASTLGGTGNEKLFF	TGTGCCAGCACCCTGGGGGGGACAGGGAACGAAAAACTGTTTTTT	NA	TRBJ1-4	TRBD1	TRBV2
CASSYSGRIAYEQYF	TGTGCCAGCAGTTATAGCGGGAGGATAGCCTACGAGCAGTACTTC	NA	TRBJ2-7	TRBD2	TRBV28
CASRPGPRQGKSSYEQYF	TGTGCCAGCAGACCTGGCCCCCGACAGGGGAAGAGCTCCTACGAGCAGTACTTC	NA	TRBJ2-7	TRBD1	TRBV27
CASSLSMLTEAFF	TGTGCCAGCAGTTTATCGATGCTTACAGAAGCTTTCTTT	NA	TRBJ1-1	NA	TRBV27
CASSSTFRSYNEQFF	TGCGCCAGCAGCTCCACATTTCGCTCCTACAATGAGCAGTTCTTC	NA	TRBJ2-1	NA	TRBV5-1
CASSSQGATIYEQYF	TGTGCCAGCAGTTCCCAGGGGGCGACTATCTACGAGCAGTACTTC	NA	TRBJ2-7	TRBD1	TRBV2
CASSVSSHGAFGGRLYNEQFF	TGTGCCAGCAGCGTCTCCTCTCACGGGGCGTTTGGGGGGAGACTCTACAATGAGCAGTTCTTC	few	TRBJ2-1	NA	TRBV9
CASSRRGRQGQDQPQHF	TGTGCCAGCAGCAGAAGGGGGCGACAGGGACAAGATCAGCCCCAGCATTTT	NA	TRBJ1-5	TRBD1	TRBV5-6
CASSSGQGADEQFF	TGTGCCAGCAGCTCCGGACAGGGGGCCGATGAGCAGTTCTTC	NA	TRBJ2-1	TRBD1	TRBV7-3
CALNPTRTDLQETQYF	TGTGCCCTCAATCCAACCCGGACAGACCTACAAGAGACCCAGTACTTC	NA	TRBJ2-5	NA	TRBV10-3
CASSLPRRGGEGRGYNSPLHF	TGTGCCAGCAGTTTACCCCGCCGGGGGGGGGAGGGAAGGGGCTATAATTCACCCCTCCACTTT	NA	TRBJ1-6	NA	TRBV28
CASRTGGAYNEQFF	TGTGCCAGCCGTACAGGGGGCGCCTACAATGAGCAGTTCTTC	NA	TRBJ2-1	TRBD1	TRBV27
CASSPRETDTQYF	TGTGCCAGCTCACCGCGGGAAACAGATACGCAGTATTTT	few	TRBJ2-3	NA	TRBV18
CASSPLEQTGSGANVLTF	TGTGCCAGCTCCCCCCTTGAGCAGACAGGGAGCGGGGCCAACGTCCTGACTTTC	NA	TRBJ2-6	TRBD1	TRBV18
CASSIGELKTQYF	TGTGCCAGTAGTATTGGAGAACTAAAGACCCAGTACTTC	NA	TRBJ2-5	NA	TRBV19
CASSLWGQGSF	NA	NA	TRBJ1-1	NA	TRBV28
CASSHKGAAETQYF	TGCGCCAGCAGCCATAAGGGAGCGGCGGAGACCCAGTACTTC	NA	TRBJ2-5	NA	TRBV4-1
CASSSGQGVRQFF	TGTGCCAGCAGTTCGGGACAGGGGGTAAGGCAGTTCTTC	NA	TRBJ2-1	TRBD1	TRBV6-5
CASSLLAGGGYNEQFF	TGTGCCAGCAGTTTACTAGCGGGAGGGGGGTACAATGAGCAGTTCTTC	NA	TRBJ2-1	TRBD2	TRBV28
CASSSRGTGIATNNSPLHF	TGTGCCAGCAGCTCTAGGGGGACAGGTATTGCAACAAATAATTCACCCCTCCACTTT	NA	TRBJ1-6	TRBD1	TRBV27
CASRHSGSLDEQYF	TGTGCCAGCAGACATAGCGGGAGTCTCGACGAGCAGTACTTC	NA	TRBJ2-7	TRBD2	TRBV7-9
CSVGGLIETQYF	TGCAGCGTTGGGGGGCTTATAGAGACCCAGTACTTC	NA	TRBJ2-5	NA	TRBV29-1
CASTMNTEAFF	TGTGCCAGCACCATGAACACTGAAGCTTTCTTT	NA	TRBJ1-1	NA	TRBV28
CASTPGQIQDEQFF	TGCGCCAGCACCCCCGGACAGATTCAGGATGAGCAGTTCTTC	NA	TRBJ2-1	NA	TRBV5-1
CASSQDWREANTGELFF	TGCGCCAGCAGCCAAGATTGGCGGGAGGCGAACACCGGGGAGCTGTTTTTT	NA	TRBJ2-2	TRBD2	TRBV4-3
CASSLVGQGNTEAFF	TGCGCCAGCAGCTTGGTTGGACAGGGGAACACTGAAGCTTTCTTT	NA	TRBJ1-1	TRBD1	TRBV5-1
CASSPQGGVEQYF	TGTGCCAGCTCGCCACAGGGAGGGGTCGAGCAGTACTTC	NA	TRBJ2-7	NA	TRBV18
CSVQSTDTQYF	TGCAGCGTCCAGTCCACAGATACGCAGTATTTT	NA	TRBJ2-3	NA	TRBV29-1
CASSFSGGYSPLHF	TGTGCCAGCAGCTTTTCAGGGGGCTATTCACCCCTCCACTTT	NA	TRBJ1-6	TRBD1	TRBV7-9
CASSLMAGGVGVDEQFF	TGTGCCAGCAGCTTAATGGCGGGAGGGGTGGGTGTCGATGAGCAGTTCTTC	NA	TRBJ2-1	TRBD2	TRBV7-2
CASSEANHPGGTYEQYF	TGTGCCAGCAGTGAAGCTAACCATCCAGGGGGTACCTACGAGCAGTACTTC	NA	TRBJ2-7	TRBD1	TRBV6-1
CASSLAGTGGNYEQYF	TGTGCCAGCAGCTTAGCGGGGACAGGGGGCAACTACGAGCAGTACTTC	NA	TRBJ2-7	TRBD1	TRBV7-2
CASSRRLATRGETQYF	TGTGCCAGCAGTAGAAGGCTAGCGACCCGGGGAGAGACCCAGTACTTC	NA	TRBJ2-5	NA	TRBV7-2
CASSSIGGRAFF	TGTGCCAGCAGCTCAATAGGGGGAAGGGCTTTCTTT	NA	TRBJ1-1	NA	TRBV5-6
CASSLAGPDYEQYF	TGTGCCAGCAGTTTAGCGGGACCCGACTACGAGCAGTACTTC	NA	TRBJ2-7	NA	TRBV28
CARSQIWGEAFF	TGTGCCAGAAGCCAGATTTGGGGCGAAGCTTTCTTT	once	TRBJ1-1	NA	TRBV5-3
CASSENSGTHNEQFF	TGTGCCAGCAGTGAGAACAGCGGGACCCACAATGAGCAGTTCTTC	NA	TRBJ2-1	TRBD2	TRBV6-4
CASSPELRGGELFF	TGTGCCAGCAGCCCAGAGCTCCGAGGCGGGGAGCTGTTTTTT	once	TRBJ2-2	NA	TRBV7-2